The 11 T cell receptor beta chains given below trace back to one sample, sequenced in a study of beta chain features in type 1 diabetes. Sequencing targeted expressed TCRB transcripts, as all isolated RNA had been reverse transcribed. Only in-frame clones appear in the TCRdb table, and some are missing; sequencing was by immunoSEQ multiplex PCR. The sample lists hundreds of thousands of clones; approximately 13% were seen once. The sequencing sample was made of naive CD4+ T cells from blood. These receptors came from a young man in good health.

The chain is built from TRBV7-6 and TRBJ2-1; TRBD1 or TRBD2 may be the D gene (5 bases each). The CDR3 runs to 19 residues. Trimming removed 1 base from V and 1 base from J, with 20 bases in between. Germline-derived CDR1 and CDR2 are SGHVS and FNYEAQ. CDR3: CASSLEARAGTVSYNEQFF. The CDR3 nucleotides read TGTGCCAGCAGCTTAGAAGCCCGCGCCGGGACGGTTTCCTACAATGAGCAGTTCTTC.

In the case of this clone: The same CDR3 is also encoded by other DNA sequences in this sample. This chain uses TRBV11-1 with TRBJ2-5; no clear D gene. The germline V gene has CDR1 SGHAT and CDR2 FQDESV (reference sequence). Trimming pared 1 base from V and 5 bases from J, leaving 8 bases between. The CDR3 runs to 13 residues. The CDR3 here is CASSLGVVETQYF. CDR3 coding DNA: TGTGCCAGCAGCTTAGGGGTTGTGGAGACCCAGTACTTC.

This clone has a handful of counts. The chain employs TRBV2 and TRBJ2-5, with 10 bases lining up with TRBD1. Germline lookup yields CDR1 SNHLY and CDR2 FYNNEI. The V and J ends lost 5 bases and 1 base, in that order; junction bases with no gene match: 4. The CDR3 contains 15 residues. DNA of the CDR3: TGTGCCAGCAGTACCGGGACAGGGGTCCAAGAGACCCAGTACTTC. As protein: CASSTGTGVQETQYF.

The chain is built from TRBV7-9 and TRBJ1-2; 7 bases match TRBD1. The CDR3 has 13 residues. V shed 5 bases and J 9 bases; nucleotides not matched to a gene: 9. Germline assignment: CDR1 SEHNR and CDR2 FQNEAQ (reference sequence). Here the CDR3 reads CASSRRDSGSYTF. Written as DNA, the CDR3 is TGTGCCAGCAGCCGGAGGGACAGCGGGAGCTACACCTTC. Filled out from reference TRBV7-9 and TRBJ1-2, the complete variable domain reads DTGVSQNPRHKITKRGQNVTFRCDPISEHNRLYWYRQTLGQGPEFLTYFQNEAQLEKSRLLSDRFSAERPKGSFSTLEIQRTEQGDSAMYLCASSRRDSGSYTFGSGTRLTVV.

CDR3 protein: CASRRGQAGSYEQYF. CDR3 in DNA: TGTGCCAGCAGGAGGGGACAGGCGGGGAGCTACGAGCAGTACTTC. The chain links TRBV7-2 to TRBJ2-5, with 8 nucleotides matching TRBD1. The J call may be incorrect, as the DNA end agrees better with TRBJ2-7. The CDR3 runs to 15 residues. From germline, CDR1 is SGHTA and CDR2 FQGNSA.

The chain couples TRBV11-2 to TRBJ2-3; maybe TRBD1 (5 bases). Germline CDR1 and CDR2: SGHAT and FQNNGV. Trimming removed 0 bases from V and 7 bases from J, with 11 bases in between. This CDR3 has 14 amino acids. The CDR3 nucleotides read TGTGCCAGCAGCTTAGAGGGGCTATCTAATACGCAGTATTTT. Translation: CASSLEGLSNTQYF.

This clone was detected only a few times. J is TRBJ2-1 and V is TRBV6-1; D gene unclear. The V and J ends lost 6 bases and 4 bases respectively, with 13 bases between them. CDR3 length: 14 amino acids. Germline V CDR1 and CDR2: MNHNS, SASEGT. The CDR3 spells CASSDPNHYNEQFF. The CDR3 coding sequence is TGTGCCAGCAGCGACCCTAACCATTACAATGAGCAGTTCTTC.

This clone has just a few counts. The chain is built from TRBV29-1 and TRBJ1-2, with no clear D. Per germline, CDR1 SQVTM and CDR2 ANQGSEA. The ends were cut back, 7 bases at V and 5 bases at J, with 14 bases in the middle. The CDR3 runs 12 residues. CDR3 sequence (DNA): TGCAGCGCCGGACCTCTCAATTATGGCTACACCTTC. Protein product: CSAGPLNYGYTF.

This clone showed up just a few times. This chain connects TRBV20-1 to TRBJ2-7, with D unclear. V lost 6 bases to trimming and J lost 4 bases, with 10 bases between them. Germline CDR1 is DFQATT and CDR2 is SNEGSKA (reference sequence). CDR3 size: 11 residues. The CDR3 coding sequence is TGCAGTGCCAACCTAGAATACGAGCAGTACTTC. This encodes CSANLEYEQYF.

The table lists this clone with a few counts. CDR3 protein: CAIKADEQYF. As DNA, the CDR3 is TGTGCCATCAAGGCAGACGAGCAGTACTTC. The chain couples TRBV15 to TRBJ2-7; D is uncertain. The CDR3 has 10 amino acids. In germline, CDR1 is LNHNV, CDR2 YYDKDF (reference sequence). Trimming shortened V by 10 bases and J by 5 bases, and 9 bases separated the two germline ends.

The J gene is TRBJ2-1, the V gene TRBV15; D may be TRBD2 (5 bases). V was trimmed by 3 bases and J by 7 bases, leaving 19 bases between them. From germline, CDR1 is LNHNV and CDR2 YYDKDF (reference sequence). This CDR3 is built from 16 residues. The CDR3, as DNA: TGTGCCACCAGCAGTTTACTAGAAAAGACTCGAAATGAGCAGTTCTTC. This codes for CATSSLLEKTRNEQFF. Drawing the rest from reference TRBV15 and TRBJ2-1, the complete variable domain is DAMVIQNPRYQVTQFGKPVTLSCSQTLNHNVMYWYQQKSSQAPKLLFHYYDKDFNNEADTPDNFQSRRPNTSFCFLDIRSPGLGDTAMYLCATSSLLEKTRNEQFFGPGTRLTVL.